The subject of this entry is one T cell receptor beta chain. Its target is not known. The sample comes from a study of OX40 agonist ivuxolimab in advanced cancers. Study-wide context: Each dose-escalation patient presented with hepatocellular carcinoma, melanoma, renal cell or head and neck cancer. Subjects had a mean age of around 60 years, with a range of roughly 23 to 80; approximately 83% were male. Two patients with cutaneous melanoma and one with hepatocellular carcinoma, three in total, showed partial responses.

Study outcomes and limitations: Clones of CD4+ and CD8+ blood T cells grew by week 6 at doses of 0.1 to 3.0 mg/kg.

Trimming removed 4 bases from V and 1 base from J; junction bases left unmatched: 9. The CDR3 runs to 17 residues. CDR1 and CDR2 from the germline V gene are SGDLS and YYNGEE. Sequenced by immunoSEQ multiplex PCR; TCRdb stores in-frame clones only, minus some. The data hold 100,000 to 150,000 clones, with 85% to 95% observed a single time. This TCR was sampled from an adult with an advanced solid tumor such as melanoma, head and neck, liver or kidney cancer. J is TRBJ2-2 and V is TRBV9; 8 bases line up with TRBD1. The sequencing here drew on CD4+ or CD8+ T cells sorted from blood, taken in a trial of the OX40 agonist ivuxolimab. The CDR3 sequence: CASSTETGAGNTGELFF. CDR3 bases: TGTGCCAGCAGCACCGAGACAGGGGCAGGGAACACCGGGGAGCTGTTTTTT.